These 2 T cell receptor beta chains were sequenced from one sample in a study of T cell changes during pregnancy in multiple sclerosis. Produced via immunoSEQ multiplex PCR; TCRdb's table is partial and in-frame only. The table shows roughly 43,000 clones, with roughly 87% occurring only once. Sequencing used CD4+ T cells from peripheral blood mononuclear cells, obtained after pregnancy. These TCRs come from a female donor with multiple sclerosis, enrolled in a pregnancy study.

The V gene is TRBV6-4, the J gene TRBJ2-3, with 10 bases lining up with TRBD2. The V gene end was trimmed by 4 bases and the J gene end by 3 bases; junction bases not matched to a gene: 7. This CDR3 spans 16 amino acids. The germline V gene encodes CDR1 MRHNA and CDR2 SNTAGT. CDR3 loop: CASSVSGREVTDTQYF. CDR3 in DNA: TGTGCCAGCAGTGTGAGCGGGAGGGAGGTAACAGATACGCAGTATTTT.

This sequence joins TRBV11-3 and TRBJ2-7; TRBD1 matches 8 bases. V lost 5 bases and J lost 0; bases outside the gene matches: 6. CDR3 length: 15 amino acids. Germline CDR1 SGHNT, CDR2 YENEEA. DNA for the CDR3: TGTGCCAGCAGCCCCGGACAGGGAAGCTCCTACGAGCAGTACTTC. Its translation is CASSPGQGSSYEQYF.